What follows is one TCR beta chain and its context. The data are from a study of control samples from healthy donors and cancer patients. The V gene end was trimmed by 6 bases and the J gene end by 3 bases; junction bases not matched to a gene: 2. Germline loops: CDR1 SNHLY, CDR2 FYNNEI. This CDR3 has 15 residues. The data were produced by immunoSEQ multiplex PCR, yet TCRdb's version contains in-frame clones alone and is incomplete. The data contain 100,000 or so clones, around three quarters of them singletons. Source material: blood. The chain has TRBV2 and TRBJ2-1, with 13 bases fitting TRBD2. This TCR was recovered from a woman aged 25 to 39 in good health. The CDR3 region has the DNA TGTGCCAGCAGGAGACTAGCGGGGGGCTACAATGAGCAGTTCTTC. It encodes CASRRLAGGYNEQFF.